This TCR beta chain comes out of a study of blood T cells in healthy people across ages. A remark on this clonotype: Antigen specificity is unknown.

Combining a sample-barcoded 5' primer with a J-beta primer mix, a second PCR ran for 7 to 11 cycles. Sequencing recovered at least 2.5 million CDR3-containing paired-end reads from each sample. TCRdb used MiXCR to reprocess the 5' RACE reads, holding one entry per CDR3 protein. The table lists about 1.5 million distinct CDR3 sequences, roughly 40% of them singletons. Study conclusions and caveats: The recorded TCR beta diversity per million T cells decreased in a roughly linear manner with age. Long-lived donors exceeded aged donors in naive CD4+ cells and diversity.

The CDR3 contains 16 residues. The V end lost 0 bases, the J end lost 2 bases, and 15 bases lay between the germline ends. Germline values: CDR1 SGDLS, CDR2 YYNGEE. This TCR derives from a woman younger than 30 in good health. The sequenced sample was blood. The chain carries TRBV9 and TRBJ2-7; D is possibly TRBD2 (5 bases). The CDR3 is CASSVGWLAQTYEQYF. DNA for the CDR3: TGTGCCAGCAGCGTAGGTTGGTTAGCGCAGACCTACGAGCAGTACTTC.